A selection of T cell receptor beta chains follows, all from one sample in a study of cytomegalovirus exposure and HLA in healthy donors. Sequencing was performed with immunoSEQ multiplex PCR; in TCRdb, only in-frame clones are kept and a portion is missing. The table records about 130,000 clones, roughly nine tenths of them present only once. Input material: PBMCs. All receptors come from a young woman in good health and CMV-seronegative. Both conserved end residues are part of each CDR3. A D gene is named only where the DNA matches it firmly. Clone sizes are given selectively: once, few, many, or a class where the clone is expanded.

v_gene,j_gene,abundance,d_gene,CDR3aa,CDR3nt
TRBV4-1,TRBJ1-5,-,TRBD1,CASSPNTGADQPQHF,TGCGCCAGCAGTCCGAACACAGGGGCGGATCAGCCCCAGCATTTT
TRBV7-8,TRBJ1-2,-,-,CASTPEGGLGYGYTF,TGTGCCTCCACCCCAGAGGGGGGGCTTGGCTATGGCTACACCTTC
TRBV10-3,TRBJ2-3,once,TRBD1,CATSTGVSDTQYF,TGTGCCACCTCGACAGGGGTATCAGATACGCAGTATTTT
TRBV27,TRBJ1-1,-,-,CASSPGSTSTEAFF,TGTGCCAGCAGTCCCGGGTCCACGAGCACTGAAGCTTTCTTT
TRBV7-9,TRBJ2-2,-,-,CASSSLKLFGELFF,TGTGCCAGCAGCTCCCTAAAGTTATTCGGGGAGCTGTTTTTT
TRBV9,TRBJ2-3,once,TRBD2,CASSEGLLDTDTQYF,TGTGCCAGCAGCGAGGGACTACTCGACACAGATACGCAGTATTTT
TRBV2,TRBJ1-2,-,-,CASTEGGVTNYGYTF,TGTGCCAGCACCGAGGGAGGGGTCACTAACTATGGCTACACCTTC
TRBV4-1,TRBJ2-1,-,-,CASSQETTRGHNEQFF,TGCGCCAGCAGCCAAGAGACGACTAGAGGACACAATGAGCAGTTCTTC
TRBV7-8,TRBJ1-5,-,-,CASSFQQGTYSNQPQHF,TGTGCCAGCAGCTTTCAACAGGGAACCTATAGCAATCAGCCCCAGCATTTT
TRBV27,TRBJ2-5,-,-,CASGGTANQETQYF,TGTGCCAGCGGAGGAACGGCCAACCAAGAGACCCAGTACTTC
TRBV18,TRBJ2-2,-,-,CASSQVGVNTGELFF,TGTGCCAGCTCACAGGTTGGAGTCAACACCGGGGAGCTGTTTTTT
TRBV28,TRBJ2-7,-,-,CASSSNHEQYF,TGTGCCAGCAGTTCTAATCACGAGCAGTACTTC
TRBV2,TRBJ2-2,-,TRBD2,CASSELASGNTGELFF,TGTGCCAGCAGTGAACTTGCTAGCGGGAACACCGGGGAGCTGTTTTTT
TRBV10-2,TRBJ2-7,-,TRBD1,CASRRDRGEEQYF,TGCGCCAGCAGACGGGACAGGGGTGAAGAGCAGTACTTC
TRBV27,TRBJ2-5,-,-,CASSLRPVGSVMRSQYF,TGTGCCAGCAGTTTACGGCCCGTCGGGAGCGTTATGAGGTCCCAGTACTTC
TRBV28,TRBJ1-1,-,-,CASSLSGREAEAFF,TGTGCCAGCAGTTTGTCCGGGAGGGAAGCTGAAGCTTTCTTT
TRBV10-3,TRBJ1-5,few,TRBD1,CAIRDDRVNQPQHF,TGTGCCATCAGGGACGACAGGGTCAATCAGCCCCAGCATTTT
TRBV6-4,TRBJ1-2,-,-,CASSAKGGRDYGYTF,TGTGCCAGCAGCGCTAAAGGAGGGCGCGATTATGGCTACACCTTC
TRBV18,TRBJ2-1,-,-,CASSLRSRDNEQFF,TGTGCCAGCTCACTAAGGTCCAGGGACAATGAGCAGTTCTTC
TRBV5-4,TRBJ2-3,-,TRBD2,CASSFTTSGVSTDTQYF,TGTGCCAGCAGCTTTACGACTAGCGGAGTTAGCACAGATACGCAGTATTTT
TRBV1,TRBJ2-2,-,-,CTSRHRGHRITGELFF,TGCACCAGCAGACACCGAGGACACAGAATCACCGGGGAGCTGTTTTTT
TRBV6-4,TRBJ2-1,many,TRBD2,CASSDGLAAVNEQFF,TGTGCCAGCAGTGACGGGCTAGCGGCTGTGAATGAGCAGTTCTTC
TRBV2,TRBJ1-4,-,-,CASRRLATNEKLFF,TGTGCCAGCAGGCGACTAGCAACTAATGAAAAACTGTTTTTT
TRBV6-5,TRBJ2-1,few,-,CASRHDGFNEQFF,TGTGCCAGCAGACACGATGGTTTCAATGAGCAGTTCTTC
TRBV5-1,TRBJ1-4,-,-,CASSLGSYSANEKLFF,TGCGCCAGCAGCTTGGGATCCTACTCGGCTAATGAAAAACTGTTTTTT